The 30 T cell receptor beta chains below were found in one sample sequenced in a study of blood T cell repertoires in COVID-19. Assay: immunoSEQ multiplex PCR; the TCRdb copy retains only in-frame clones and omits some. The sample consists of approximately 480,000 clones, about 91% of them appearing once. Material for sequencing was peripheral blood. Receptors originate from a man in his late teens or twenties with COVID-19, enrolled during active disease.

This clone was seen once. The chain couples TRBV4-2 to TRBJ2-3, with 9 bases matching TRBD2. Germline-derived CDR1 and CDR2 are LGHNA and YNFKEQ. The CDR3 is 19 amino acids. The junction had 10 bases not matched to a gene; V was cut back by 0 bases and J by 0 bases. CDR3 loop: CASSQEGLAGFLSTDTQYF. The CDR3 coding sequence is TGTGCCAGCAGCCAAGAGGGGCTAGCGGGGTTCTTGAGCACAGATACGCAGTATTTT.

CDR3 amino acids: CASSQWGGGTYEQYF. For the CDR3, the DNA is TGTGCCAGTAGTCAATGGGGGGGTGGAACCTACGAGCAGTACTTC. V and J are TRBV19 and TRBJ2-7, with 7 bases matching TRBD2. The CDR3 totals 15 residues. With 5 bases clipped from V and 2 bases from J, the junction kept 9 bases outside the gene matches. Germline loops: CDR1 LNHDA, CDR2 SQIVND (reference sequence).

This chain uses TRBV5-1 with TRBJ2-1, with D unclear. The CDR3 is made up of 16 amino acids. Germline V gene data show CDR1 as SGHRS and CDR2 as YFSETQ. Between the trimmed V and J ends, which lost 4 bases and 0 bases, there was a span of 14 bases. The CDR3 nucleotides are TGCGCCAGCAGCCCAACACAATCTAGCTCCTACAATGAGCAGTTCTTC. Its protein is CASSPTQSSSYNEQFF.

The gene calls are TRBV12-5 and TRBJ1-5; the D gene is possibly TRBD1 (5 bases). Germline V lookup: CDR1 LGHNT, CDR2 FRNRAP. The CDR3 consists of 13 residues. The V and J ends lost 3 bases and 7 bases respectively, with 10 bases between them. DNA for the CDR3: TGTGCTAGTGGTTTTCAGGGTTGGCAGCCCCAGCATTTT. Translation: CASGFQGWQPQHF.

A single count supports this clone. The chain recombines TRBV27 with TRBJ1-1, with a tentative D call TRBD1 (5 bases). Germline V gene data show CDR1 as MNHEY and CDR2 as SMNVEV (reference sequence). V dropped 5 bases and J dropped 10 bases, with 14 bases sitting between them. The CDR3 extends over 12 amino acids. In DNA form, the CDR3 reads TGTGCCAGCAGTCCGTCGGTGGGGGGAGCTTTCTTT. Its translation is CASSPSVGGAFF.

This clone has only one observation. This chain joins TRBV5-1 and TRBJ2-7; D gene ambiguous. Germline V gene data show CDR1 as SGHRS and CDR2 as YFSETQ. The V end lost 5 bases, the J end lost 1 base, and 10 bases lay between the germline ends. The CDR3 sequence is 13 residues long. Here the CDR3 reads CASSIAESYEQYF. In DNA, the CDR3 is TGCGCCAGCAGTATAGCCGAGTCCTACGAGCAGTACTTC.

This chain links TRBV7-6 with TRBJ2-5, with TRBD2 identical over 7 bases. J lost 2 bases, V lost 1 base, and 16 bases had no gene match. The CDR3 has 19 residues. Per the germline V gene, CDR1 is SGHVS and CDR2 is FNYEAQ. The CDR3, as DNA: TGTGCCAGCAGCTTAGAGGGAGTTTTAAGCGGGGCGTCACAAGAGACCCAGTACTTC. Translated, it gives CASSLEGVLSGASQETQYF.

The rearrangement links TRBV3-1 (or the pseudogene TRBV3-2) to TRBJ2-3; 9 nucleotides align to TRBD2. The CDR3 has 14 residues. In germline, CDR1 is LGHDT, CDR2 YNNKEL (reference sequence). J lost 3 bases, V lost 3 bases, and 1 base had no gene match. For the CDR3, the DNA is TGTGCCAGCAGCCATGGACTAGCGACAGATACGCAGTATTTT. The encoded protein is CASSHGLATDTQYF.

The chain has TRBV3-1 (or the pseudogene TRBV3-2) and TRBJ2-1; TRBD2 matches at 10 bases. Trimming took 0 bases from V and 9 from J; bases not matched to a gene: 8. Looked up from germline, CDR1 is LGHDT and CDR2 is YNNKEL (reference sequence). This CDR3 spans 16 amino acids. CDR3 sequence reads: CASSQDPRLAGIEQFF. The CDR3 DNA reads as TGTGCCAGCAGCCAAGATCCCCGACTAGCGGGCATTGAGCAGTTCTTC.

The chain combines TRBV10-3 with TRBJ2-3, with D unresolved. Germline CDR1 reads ENHRY; CDR2 reads SYGVKD. Trimming pared 5 bases from V and 0 bases from J, leaving 6 bases between. This CDR3 is built from 13 residues. The CDR3 nucleotides are TGTGCCATCAGTCCCTTTAGCACAGATACGCAGTATTTT. Its translation: CAISPFSTDTQYF.

The rearrangement uses TRBV27 and TRBJ2-7, with 7 bases matching TRBD2. Trimming cost V 4 bases and J 4 bases; bases outside gene matches: 4. The CDR3 is made up of 13 amino acids. Germline CDR1 MNHEY, CDR2 SMNVEV (reference sequence). The CDR3 protein is CASSSQRDYEQYF. CDR3 DNA sequence: TGTGCCAGCAGTTCACAGCGGGATTACGAGCAGTACTTC.

The chain joins TRBV3-1 (or the pseudogene TRBV3-2) to TRBJ1-6; TRBD1 is a possible D gene (5 bases). This CDR3 is 17 amino acids long. The V end was cut by 0 bases, the J end by 10 bases, with 19 bases between. The germline CDR1 and CDR2 sequences are LGHDT and YNNKEL (reference sequence). This CDR3 is CASSQEVVVRERSPLHF. Written as DNA, the CDR3 is TGTGCCAGCAGCCAAGAGGTCGTGGTCAGGGAAAGATCACCCCTCCACTTT.

The chain carries TRBV2 and TRBJ1-3; no definite D call. The germline CDR1 and CDR2 sequences are SNHLY and FYNNEI. This CDR3 contains 13 residues. The ends were cut back, 3 bases at V and 2 bases at J, with 5 bases in the middle. The CDR3 nucleotides read TGTGCCAGCAGTGAGACAACTGGAAACACCATATATTTT. Translating it yields CASSETTGNTIYF. The full variable domain, rest sourced from reference TRBV2 and TRBJ1-3, is EPEVTQTPSHQVTQMGQEVILRCVPISNHLYFYWYRQILGQKVEFLVSFYNNEISEKSEIFDDQFSVERPDGSNFTLKIRSTKLEDSAMYFCASSETTGNTIYFGEGSWLTVV.

The chain employs TRBV6-1 and TRBJ1-2; 7 bases fit TRBD1. Germline V gene data show CDR1 as MNHNS and CDR2 as SASEGT. The CDR3 has 15 amino acids. V shed 0 bases and J 4 bases; nucleotides not matched to a gene: 5. CDR3 nucleotides: TGTGCCAGCAGTGAAGCTGGGACAGCGGGCTATGGCTACACCTTC. Translated: CASSEAGTAGYGYTF.

The rearrangement uses TRBV11-3 and TRBJ2-7, with a weak D call TRBD2 (5 bases). Trimming left V 1 base short and J 5 bases short, with 9 bases between. The CDR3 totals 13 residues. CDR1 and CDR2 from the germline V gene are SGHNT and YENEEA. CDR3 bases: TGTGCCAGCAGCTTAGTGACGGGAAACGAGCAGTACTTC. Its protein product is CASSLVTGNEQYF. Looking up the rest from reference TRBV11-3 and TRBJ2-7 gives the full variable domain: EAGVVQSPRYKIIEKKQPVAFWCNPISGHNTLYWYLQNLGQGPELLIRYENEEAVDDSQLPKDRFSAERLKGVDSTLKIQPAELGDSAVYLCASSLVTGNEQYFGPGTRLTVT.

The chain joins TRBV3-1 (or the pseudogene TRBV3-2) to TRBJ1-1, with TRBD1 identical over 12 bases. Germline CDR1 and CDR2: LGHDT and YNNKEL (reference sequence). The CDR3 sequence is 15 residues long. V lost 3 bases, J lost 6 bases, and 5 bases stayed unmatched. The CDR3 sequence: CASSQGTGGGPEAFF. As DNA, the CDR3 is TGTGCCAGCAGCCAGGGGACAGGGGGCGGCCCTGAAGCTTTCTTT.

The chain has TRBV11-1 and TRBJ2-3; 10 bases fit TRBD2. J lost 0 bases, V lost 5 bases, and 5 bases had no gene match. The CDR3 contains 16 residues. Germline values: CDR1 SGHAT, CDR2 FQDESV (reference sequence). The DNA of the CDR3 is TGTGCCAGCAGCACCGGGACTAGCGAGAGCACAGATACGCAGTATTTT. It is translated as CASSTGTSESTDTQYF.

The chain recombines TRBV7-6 with TRBJ2-1; TRBD2 agrees at 15 bases. V dropped 5 bases and J dropped 8; count of bases not matched to a gene: 16. The germline gives CDR1 SGHVS, CDR2 FNYEAQ. The CDR3 runs 19 residues. CDR3 sequence: CASSEEPGLAGGSLDEQFF. As DNA, the CDR3 is TGTGCCAGCAGCGAAGAGCCGGGACTAGCGGGGGGCTCTTTGGATGAGCAGTTCTTC.

V usage is TRBV5-1 and J usage is TRBJ2-1; 8 bases align to TRBD2. The J segment lost 7 bases and the V segment lost 0 bases, leaving 6 bases of the junction unmatched. Germline V gene data show CDR1 as SGHRS and CDR2 as YFSETQ. This CDR3 is built from 15 residues. CDR3 protein: CASSLVGAGENEQFF. The CDR3 bases are TGCGCCAGCAGCTTGGTAGGAGCGGGAGAGAATGAGCAGTTCTTC.

This clone was detected once. The rearrangement uses TRBV13 and TRBJ2-1; 9 bases agree with TRBD1. Germline CDR1 and CDR2: PRHDT and FYEKMQ (reference sequence). After removal of 4 bases from V and 2 bases from J, the junction contained 6 bases not matched to a gene. This CDR3 has 16 amino acids. As DNA, the CDR3 is TGTGCCAGCAGCTCCTTGGGGGACAGGGCCTACAATGAGCAGTTCTTC. Amino acids: CASSSLGDRAYNEQFF.

This clone has a single count. The J gene is TRBJ2-7, the V gene TRBV6-5; a possible D gene is TRBD1 (6 bases). The CDR3 extends over 14 amino acids. Between the trimmed V and J ends, which lost 6 bases and 0 bases, there was a span of 12 bases. Germline V gives CDR1 MNHEY, CDR2 SVGAGI. The CDR3 nucleotides are TGTGCCAGCAGGGAGGACAGATTCTCCTACGAGCAGTACTTC. It specifies CASREDRFSYEQYF.

The chain links TRBV9 to TRBJ1-1; TRBD1 matches 7 bases. V lost 4 bases to trimming and J lost 1 base; unmatched junction nucleotides: 7. Germline assignment: CDR1 SGDLS and CDR2 YYNGEE. CDR3 length: 15 residues. The CDR3 region is CASSPRQGRNTEAFF. CDR3 bases: TGTGCCAGCAGCCCTAGACAGGGCCGGAACACTGAAGCTTTCTTT.

CDR3 in amino acids: CATSRSQGETQYF. Here the CDR3 DNA reads TGTGCCACCTCTCGTTCCCAGGGTGAGACCCAGTACTTC. The chain links TRBV24-1 to TRBJ2-5; the D gene is possibly TRBD1 (5 bases). Between the trimmed V and J ends, which lost 9 bases and 5 bases, there was a span of 15 bases. This CDR3 contains 13 residues. Germline-derived CDR1 and CDR2 are KGHDR and SFDVKD.

Written as DNA, the CDR3 is TGTGCCAGTAGTATAGACGTGAACACTGAAGCTTTCTTT. It yields the protein CASSIDVNTEAFF. J is TRBJ1-1 and V is TRBV19; D uncertain. This CDR3 is 13 amino acids long. Germline assignment: CDR1 LNHDA and CDR2 SQIVND (reference sequence). V was cut by 0 bases and J by 0 bases, with 2 bases left in between. Looking up the rest from reference TRBV19 and TRBJ1-1 gives the full variable domain: DGGITQSPKYLFRKEGQNVTLSCEQNLNHDAMYWYRQDPGQGLRLIYYSQIVNDFQKGDIAEGYSVSREKKESFPLTVTSAQKNPTAFYLCASSIDVNTEAFFGQGTRLTVV.

V usage is TRBV5-4 and J usage is TRBJ2-7; D unclear. The V end was cut by 1 base, the J end by 0 bases, with 8 bases between. From germline, CDR1 is SGHNT and CDR2 YYREEE (reference sequence). The CDR3 sequence is 14 residues long. The CDR3 DNA sequence: TGTGCCAGCAGCTTGCGGCTAGACTCCTACGAGCAGTACTTC. Its translation is CASSLRLDSYEQYF.

The count of this clone is one. The chain employs TRBV19 and TRBJ2-5, with 7 nucleotides matching TRBD1. The CDR3 has 14 amino acids. J lost 2 bases, V lost 4 bases, and 4 bases had no gene match. The V gene's germline CDR1 is LNHDA and CDR2 SQIVND (reference sequence). In DNA form, the CDR3 reads TGTGCCAGTAGTACGAGGACAGGTCAAGAGACCCAGTACTTC. This codes for CASSTRTGQETQYF.

CDR3 coding DNA: TGTGCCAGCAGTTACTCGGGGCGGGGGGGCCTTGATACGCAGTATTTT. Amino acids: CASSYSGRGGLDTQYF. The rearrangement joins TRBV6-5 to TRBJ2-3; 9 bases align to TRBD2. V trimming: 0 bases; J trimming: 6 bases; junction bases outside the gene matches: 7. Germline V gene lookup returns CDR1 MNHEY and CDR2 SVGAGI. This CDR3 is 16 amino acids long.

The rearrangement joins TRBV19 to TRBJ1-5; D is ambiguous. Germline assignment: CDR1 LNHDA and CDR2 SQIVND (reference sequence). Trimming shortened V by 2 bases and J by 10 bases, and 12 bases separated the two germline ends. The CDR3 loop spans 13 amino acids. The CDR3 region is CASSISPSGPQHF. Written as DNA, the CDR3 is TGTGCCAGTAGTATATCCCCTTCAGGACCCCAGCATTTT.

The V call is TRBV15, the J call TRBJ2-7, with D possibly matching TRBD2 (5 bases). Per the germline V gene, CDR1 is LNHNV and CDR2 is YYDKDF (reference sequence). This CDR3 spans 15 amino acids. V was pared by 1 base and J by 0 bases, with 10 bases between. CDR3 region: CATSRAGGLSYEQYF. The CDR3 nucleotides read TGTGCCACCAGCAGAGCTGGCGGACTCTCCTACGAGCAGTACTTC. Looking up the rest from reference TRBV15 and TRBJ2-7 gives the full variable domain: DAMVIQNPRYQVTQFGKPVTLSCSQTLNHNVMYWYQQKSSQAPKLLFHYYDKDFNNEADTPDNFQSRRPNTSFCFLDIRSPGLGDTAMYLCATSRAGGLSYEQYFGPGTRLTVT.

This chain links TRBV6-5 with TRBJ2-7; the match to TRBD1 covers 11 bases. This CDR3 is built from 15 residues. The ends lost 6 bases at V and 6 bases at J; junction bases unmatched: 10. In germline, CDR1 is MNHEY, CDR2 SVGAGI. The CDR3 sequence is CASSSQGQGDVEQYF. The CDR3 coding sequence is TGTGCCAGCAGCTCTCAGGGACAGGGGGATGTCGAGCAGTACTTC.